The 20 T cell receptor beta chains given below trace back to one sample, sequenced in a study of cytomegalovirus exposure and HLA in healthy donors. 60 Vbeta and 13 Jbeta primers were used in PCR. Some clones are missing from TCRdb's copy, which holds only in-frame ones; the method was immunoSEQ multiplex PCR. The sample has approximately 150,000 clones; roughly 79% are singletons. The sample consisted of PBMCs. Receptors were obtained from a male donor in good health and CMV-seropositive.

The chain recombines TRBV5-4 with TRBJ2-1, with a tentative D call TRBD2 (7 bases). Germline CDR1 and CDR2: SGHNT and YYREEE (reference sequence). With 4 bases removed from V and 6 bases from J, the gap between germline ends came to 20 bases. The CDR3 is 16 residues long. The CDR3 protein is CASSGLGGGWRNEQFF. The CDR3 DNA reads TGTGCCAGCAGCGGGTTGGGGGGGGGCTGGCGCAATGAGCAGTTCTTC.

The CDR3: CASSLGGGPQETQYF. In DNA, the CDR3 is TGTGCCAGCAGTTTAGGCGGGGGGCCCCAAGAGACCCAGTACTTC. This chain connects TRBV6-6 to TRBJ2-5, with 8 positions matching TRBD2. Trimming at V came to 4 bases and at J to 1 base, leaving 5 bases not matched to a gene. The CDR3 spans 15 residues. Looked up from germline, CDR1 is MNHNY and CDR2 is SVGAGI (reference sequence).

The chain combines TRBV6-5 with TRBJ1-2; D might be TRBD1 (5 bases). The germline V gene encodes CDR1 MNHEY and CDR2 SVGAGI. This CDR3 region has 13 residues. Trimming pared 6 bases from V and 4 bases from J, leaving 12 bases between. Here the CDR3 reads CASSRGHFYGYTF. CDR3 bases: TGTGCCAGCAGCAGAGGACATTTCTATGGCTACACCTTC.

V and J are TRBV11-2 and TRBJ2-6; TRBD1 might be the D (6 bases). The CDR3 covers 16 residues. V was shortened by 4 bases and J by 4 bases, with 14 bases between the two germline ends. Germline V gives CDR1 SGHAT, CDR2 FQNNGV. The CDR3 DNA reads as TGTGCCAGCAGCTCGATCAGGGGCACAGGGGCCAACGTCCTGACTTTC. Amino acids: CASSSIRGTGANVLTF.

The V and J genes are TRBV27 and TRBJ1-1; 7 bases map to TRBD1. The ends lost 5 bases at V and 0 bases at J; junction bases unmatched: 6. Per germline, CDR1 MNHEY and CDR2 SMNVEV (reference sequence). The CDR3 is made up of 15 amino acids. The CDR3 coding sequence is TGTGCCAGCAGTCGGGACAGAACCTTGAACACTGAAGCTTTCTTT. This encodes CASSRDRTLNTEAFF.

J is TRBJ2-3 and V is TRBV9; no firm D call. There are 16 residues in the CDR3. Per the germline V gene, CDR1 is SGDLS and CDR2 is YYNGEE. The V end was cut by 4 bases, the J end by 2 bases, with 17 bases between. CDR3 in DNA: TGTGCCAGCAGCCCAAGAGTAGCCCCTAACACAGATACGCAGTATTTT. It is translated as CASSPRVAPNTDTQYF.

This clone is a singleton in its sample. The J gene is TRBJ2-3, the V gene TRBV9; D might be TRBD2 (6 bases). Looked up from germline, CDR1 is SGDLS and CDR2 is YYNGEE. V was clipped by 4 bases and J by 2 bases, with 11 bases between them. This CDR3 spans 14 amino acids. The CDR3 is CASSPRGITDTQYF. For the CDR3, the DNA is TGTGCCAGCAGCCCTCGGGGGATCACAGATACGCAGTATTTT.

The V gene is TRBV6-1, the J gene TRBJ2-7; 8 bases agree with TRBD1. V shed 1 base, J shed 3 bases, and the junction held 11 bases outside the gene matches. Per the germline V gene, CDR1 is MNHNS and CDR2 is SASEGT. The CDR3 contains 17 residues. CDR3 sequence: CASSEVPYDRGGYEQYF. The DNA for the CDR3 is TGTGCCAGCAGTGAAGTCCCTTATGACAGGGGAGGCTACGAGCAGTACTTC.

This clone was detected only once. This chain joins TRBV27 and TRBJ2-7, with 9 bases identical to TRBD2. The CDR3 is made up of 15 amino acids. CDR1 is MNHEY and CDR2 is SMNVEV in the germline V gene (reference sequence). The V gene end was trimmed by 5 bases and the J gene end by 2 bases; junction bases not matched to a gene: 7. In DNA form, the CDR3 reads TGTGCCAGCAGTCCCAGCCTAGCGGGGACCTACGAGCAGTACTTC. Translation: CASSPSLAGTYEQYF.

The genes are TRBV6-5 and TRBJ1-2; D unresolved. V was clipped by 8 bases and J by 7 bases, with 14 bases between them. The germline V gene encodes CDR1 MNHEY and CDR2 SVGAGI. The CDR3 runs to 12 residues. CDR3 amino acids: CASLGWRGGYTF. In DNA, the CDR3 is TGTGCCAGCTTAGGATGGAGAGGTGGCTACACCTTC.

This chain connects TRBV5-1 to TRBJ1-1; 7 nucleotides agree with TRBD1. V gave up 4 bases and J gave up 0 bases; unmatched junction bases: 6. Per the germline V gene, CDR1 is SGHRS and CDR2 is YFSETQ. This CDR3 has 15 amino acids. The CDR3 spells CASSPTGRMNTEAFF. The CDR3 DNA reads TGCGCCAGCAGCCCGACAGGGCGCATGAACACTGAAGCTTTCTTT. Full variable domain (rest looked up from reference TRBV5-1 and TRBJ1-1): KAGVTQTPRYLIKTRGQQVTLSCSPISGHRSVSWYQQTPGQGLQFLFEYFSETQRNKGNFPGRFSGRQFSNSRSEMNVSTLELGDSALYLCASSPTGRMNTEAFFGQGTRLTVV.

This sequence joins TRBV11-2 and TRBJ2-3; 8 nucleotides agree with TRBD2. This CDR3 has 14 amino acids. V lost 5 bases, J lost 11 bases, and 12 bases stayed unmatched. Germline V gives CDR1 SGHAT, CDR2 FQNNGV. CDR3 in amino acids: CASSPNGGAFEQYF. Written as DNA, the CDR3 is TGTGCCAGCAGCCCAAACGGGGGGGCTTTCGAGCAGTATTTT.

This clone was detected once. This chain joins TRBV7-9 and TRBJ1-3; D is unresolved. V lost 5 bases and J lost 0, with 17 bases in between. The CDR3 contains 17 residues. Germline loops: CDR1 SEHNR, CDR2 FQNEAQ (reference sequence). This CDR3 is CASSPADNSPSGNTIYF. In DNA, the CDR3 is TGTGCCAGCAGCCCGGCCGACAATTCCCCCTCTGGAAACACCATATATTTT.

The chain has TRBV5-6 and TRBJ2-1, with D possibly TRBD2 on 6 matching bases. Trimming took off 0 bases at V and 10 bases at J, with 14 bases between the two ends. Germline V gene sequence: CDR1 SGHDT, CDR2 YYEEEE. This CDR3 spans 14 amino acids. The CDR3 loop is CASSLVGGIGEQFF. The CDR3 nucleotides read TGTGCCAGCAGCTTGGTGGGGGGAATAGGGGAGCAGTTCTTC. The complete variable domain, with remaining parts taken from reference TRBV5-6 and TRBJ2-1, reads DAGVTQSPTHLIKTRGQQVTLRCSPKSGHDTVSWYQQALGQGPQFIFQYYEEEERQRGNFPDRFSGHQFPNYSSELNVNALLLGDSALYLCASSLVGGIGEQFFGPGTRLTVL.

This clone was detected a few times. This chain joins TRBV11-2 and TRBJ1-4; D is possibly TRBD1 (6 bases). The CDR3 has 13 residues. CDR1 is SGHAT, CDR2 FQNNGV, per germline. V was cut by 4 bases and J by 16 bases, with 19 bases left in between. The CDR3 nucleotides read TGTGCCAGCAGCTCCCTCCGGGTGCGGGGGCAGTTTTTT. Translated: CASSSLRVRGQFF.

This chain uses TRBV5-5 with TRBJ2-2, with 7 bases matching TRBD1. The junction had 7 bases not matched to a gene; V was cut back by 0 bases and J by 5 bases. Germline V lookup: CDR1 SGHKS, CDR2 YYEKEE (reference sequence). CDR3 size: 16 residues. CDR3 coding DNA: TGTGCCAGCAGCTTGGTTCTGACAGGGCCAACCGGGGAGCTGTTTTTT. Translation gives CASSLVLTGPTGELFF.

The chain employs TRBV5-6 and TRBJ1-1; tentative D call: TRBD1 (5 bases). The germline V gene encodes CDR1 SGHDT and CDR2 YYEEEE. Trimming took 0 bases from V and 11 from J, leaving 11 bases between them. The CDR3 totals 12 residues. CDR3 in DNA: TGTGCCAGCAGCTTGGGTTCAGGGTATGCTTTCTTT. This sequence encodes CASSLGSGYAFF.

V gene TRBV19 combines with J gene TRBJ1-3, with 10 nucleotides matching TRBD1. J lost 3 bases, V lost 4 bases, and 6 bases had no gene match. This CDR3 contains 16 residues. Germline V gives CDR1 LNHDA, CDR2 SQIVND (reference sequence). CDR3 DNA sequence: TGTGCCAGTAGTAAACGACAGGGGGCGATTGGAAACACCATATATTTT. As protein: CASSKRQGAIGNTIYF.

The sample holds one count of this clone. The V call is TRBV5-5, the J call TRBJ2-7; a weak D match, TRBD1 (5 bases). V was pared by 1 base and J by 0 bases, with 14 bases between. The length of the CDR3 is 16 residues. Germline loops: CDR1 SGHKS, CDR2 YYEKEE (reference sequence). CDR3 region: CASSLRAAGHSYEQYF. The CDR3 DNA reads TGTGCCAGCAGCTTGCGGGCGGCAGGGCACTCCTACGAGCAGTACTTC.

This clone was seen a few times. The V and J genes are TRBV12-5 and TRBJ1-1; 7 bases are shared with TRBD1. Trimming at V came to 1 base and at J to 0 bases, leaving 2 bases not matched to a gene. Germline assignment: CDR1 LGHNT and CDR2 FRNRAP. There are 15 residues in the CDR3. Here the CDR3 reads CASGLGGQMNTEAFF. CDR3 bases: TGTGCTAGTGGTTTGGGGGGACAGATGAACACTGAAGCTTTCTTT.